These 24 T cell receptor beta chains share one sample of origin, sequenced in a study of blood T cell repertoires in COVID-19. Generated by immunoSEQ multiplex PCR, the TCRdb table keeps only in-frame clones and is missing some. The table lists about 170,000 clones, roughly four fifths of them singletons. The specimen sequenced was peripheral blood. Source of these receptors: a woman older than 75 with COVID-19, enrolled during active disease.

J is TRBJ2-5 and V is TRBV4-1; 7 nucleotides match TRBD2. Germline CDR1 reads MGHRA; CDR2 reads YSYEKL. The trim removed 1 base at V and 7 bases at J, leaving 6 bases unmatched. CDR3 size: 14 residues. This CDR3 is CASSQGGLVGTQYF. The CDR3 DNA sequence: TGCGCCAGCAGCCAAGGTGGACTAGTGGGGACCCAGTACTTC.

CDR3 DNA: TGTGCCAGCAGCCAGGGACGGGTCCTAGCGGGAGCCTACGAGCAGTACTTC. Protein: CASSQGRVLAGAYEQYF. The chain uses TRBV11-2 and TRBJ2-7; 10 positions agree with TRBD2. V shed 5 bases, J shed 2 bases, and the junction held 12 bases outside the gene matches. Germline values: CDR1 SGHAT, CDR2 FQNNGV. The CDR3 spans 17 residues.

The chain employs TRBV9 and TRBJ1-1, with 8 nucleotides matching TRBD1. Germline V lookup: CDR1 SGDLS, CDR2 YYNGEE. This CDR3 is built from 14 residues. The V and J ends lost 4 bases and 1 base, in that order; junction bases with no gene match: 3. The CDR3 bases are TGTGCCAGCAGCAAAGGGACAGGGAACACTGAAGCTTTCTTT. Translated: CASSKGTGNTEAFF.

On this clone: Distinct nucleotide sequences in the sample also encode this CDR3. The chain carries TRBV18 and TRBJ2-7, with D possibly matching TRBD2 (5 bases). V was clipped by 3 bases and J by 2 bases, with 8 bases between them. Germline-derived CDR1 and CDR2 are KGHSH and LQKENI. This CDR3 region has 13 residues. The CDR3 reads CASSPAGAYEQYF. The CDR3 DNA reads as TGTGCCAGCTCACCCGCCGGGGCCTACGAGCAGTACTTC. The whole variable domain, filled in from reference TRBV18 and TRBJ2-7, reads NAGVMQNPRHLVRRRGQEARLRCSPMKGHSHVYWYRQLPEEGLKFMVYLQKENIIDESGMPKERFSAEFPKEGPSILRIQQVVRGDSAAYFCASSPAGAYEQYFGPGTRLTVT.

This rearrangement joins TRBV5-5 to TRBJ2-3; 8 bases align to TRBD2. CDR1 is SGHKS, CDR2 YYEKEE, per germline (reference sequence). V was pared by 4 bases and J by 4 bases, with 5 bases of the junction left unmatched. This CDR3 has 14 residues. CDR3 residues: CASSAGGAPDTQYF. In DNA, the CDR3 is TGTGCCAGCAGCGCCGGGGGGGCCCCAGATACGCAGTATTTT.

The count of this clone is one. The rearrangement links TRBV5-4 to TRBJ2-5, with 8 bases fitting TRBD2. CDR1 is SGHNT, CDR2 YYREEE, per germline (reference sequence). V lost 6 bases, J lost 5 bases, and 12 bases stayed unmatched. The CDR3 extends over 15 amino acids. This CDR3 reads CASTTGAGARETQYF. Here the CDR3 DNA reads TGTGCCAGCACCACCGGAGCGGGAGCGCGCGAGACCCAGTACTTC.

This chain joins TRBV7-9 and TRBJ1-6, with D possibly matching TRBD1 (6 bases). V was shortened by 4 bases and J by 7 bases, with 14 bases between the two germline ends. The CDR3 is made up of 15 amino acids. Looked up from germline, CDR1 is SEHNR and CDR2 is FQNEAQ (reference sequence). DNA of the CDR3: TGTGCCAGCAGCTGGGAGGGGGGCCTGAATTCACCCCTCCACTTT. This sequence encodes CASSWEGGLNSPLHF.

The CDR3 nucleotides are TGTGCTAGTGGTTATGACAGGGGCGTCCGGACTGAAGCTTTCTTT. It is translated as CASGYDRGVRTEAFF. The gene calls are TRBV12-5 and TRBJ1-1; 8 nucleotides align to TRBD1. V lost 4 bases to trimming and J lost 5 bases; unmatched junction nucleotides: 9. Germline CDR1 is LGHNT and CDR2 is FRNRAP. The CDR3 loop spans 15 amino acids.

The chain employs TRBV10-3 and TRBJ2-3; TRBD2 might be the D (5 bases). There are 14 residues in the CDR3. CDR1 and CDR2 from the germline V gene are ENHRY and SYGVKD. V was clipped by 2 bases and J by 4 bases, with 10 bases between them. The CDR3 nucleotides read TGTGCCATCAGTGAGCCCCGGACTGCAGATACGCAGTATTTT. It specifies CAISEPRTADTQYF.

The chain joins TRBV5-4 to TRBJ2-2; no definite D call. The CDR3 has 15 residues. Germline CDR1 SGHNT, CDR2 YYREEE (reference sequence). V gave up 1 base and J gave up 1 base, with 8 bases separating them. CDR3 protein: CASSLPFRNTGELFF. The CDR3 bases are TGTGCCAGCAGCTTGCCTTTTAGGAACACCGGGGAGCTGTTTTTT.

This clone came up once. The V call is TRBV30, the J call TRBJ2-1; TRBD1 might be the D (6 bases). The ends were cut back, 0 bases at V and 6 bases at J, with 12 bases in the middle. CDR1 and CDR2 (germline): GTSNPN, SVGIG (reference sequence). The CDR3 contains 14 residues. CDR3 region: CAWSVGGSRNEQFF. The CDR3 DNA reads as TGTGCCTGGAGTGTAGGGGGTAGCCGCAATGAGCAGTTCTTC. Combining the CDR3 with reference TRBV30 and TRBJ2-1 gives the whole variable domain SQTIHQWPATLVQPVGSPLSLECTVEGTSNPNLYWYRQAAGRGLQLLFYSVGIGQISSEVPQNLSASRPQDRQFILSSKKLLLSDSGFYLCAWSVGGSRNEQFFGPGTRLTVL.

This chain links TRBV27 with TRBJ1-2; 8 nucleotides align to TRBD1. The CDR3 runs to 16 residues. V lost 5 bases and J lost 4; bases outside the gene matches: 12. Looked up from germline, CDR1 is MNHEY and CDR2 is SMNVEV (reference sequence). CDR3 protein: CASSASQGARAYGYTF. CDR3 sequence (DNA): TGTGCCAGCAGTGCGTCTCAGGGGGCACGCGCCTATGGCTACACCTTC.

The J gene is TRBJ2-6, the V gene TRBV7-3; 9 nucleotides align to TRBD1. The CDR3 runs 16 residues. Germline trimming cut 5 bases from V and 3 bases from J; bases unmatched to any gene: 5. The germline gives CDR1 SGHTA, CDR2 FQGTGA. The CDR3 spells CASSRDREGGANVLTF. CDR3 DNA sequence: TGTGCCAGCAGCCGGGACAGGGAAGGTGGGGCCAACGTCCTGACTTTC.

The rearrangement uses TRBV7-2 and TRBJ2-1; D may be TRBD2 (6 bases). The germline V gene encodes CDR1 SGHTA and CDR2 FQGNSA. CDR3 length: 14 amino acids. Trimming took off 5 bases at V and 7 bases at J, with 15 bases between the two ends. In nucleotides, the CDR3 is TGTGCCAGCAGCCTCGGCGGGGCTGTGAATGAGCAGTTCTTC. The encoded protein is CASSLGGAVNEQFF.

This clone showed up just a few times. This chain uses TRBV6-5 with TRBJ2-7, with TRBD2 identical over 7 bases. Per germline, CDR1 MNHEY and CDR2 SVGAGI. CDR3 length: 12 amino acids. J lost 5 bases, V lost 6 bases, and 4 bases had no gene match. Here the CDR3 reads CASRSGGDEQYF. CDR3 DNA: TGTGCCAGCAGGAGTGGGGGGGACGAGCAGTACTTC.

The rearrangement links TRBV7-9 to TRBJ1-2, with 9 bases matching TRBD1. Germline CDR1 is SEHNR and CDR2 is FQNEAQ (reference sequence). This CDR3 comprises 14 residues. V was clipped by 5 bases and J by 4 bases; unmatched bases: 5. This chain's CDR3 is CASSLNRGLYGYTF. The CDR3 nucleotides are TGTGCCAGCAGCCTTAACAGGGGGCTCTATGGCTACACCTTC.

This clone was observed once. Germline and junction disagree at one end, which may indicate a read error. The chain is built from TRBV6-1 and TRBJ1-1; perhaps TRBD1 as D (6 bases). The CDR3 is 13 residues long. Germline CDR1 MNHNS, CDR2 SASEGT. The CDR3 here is CASSQAGVVKAFF. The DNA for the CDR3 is TGTGCCAGCAGTCAAGCAGGGGTTGTGAAAGCTTTCTTT.

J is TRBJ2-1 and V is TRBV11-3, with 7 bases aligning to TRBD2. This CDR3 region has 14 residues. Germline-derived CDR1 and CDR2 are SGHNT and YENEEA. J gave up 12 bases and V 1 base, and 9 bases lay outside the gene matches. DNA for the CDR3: TGTGCCAGCAGCTTAGGACTGGTGAGCGGGGCGCAGTTCTTC. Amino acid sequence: CASSLGLVSGAQFF.

The CDR3 protein is CAIRTSGQPNTEAFF. CDR3 coding DNA: TGTGCCATCAGGACCTCTGGACAGCCGAACACTGAAGCTTTCTTT. J is TRBJ1-1 and V is TRBV10-3, with D maybe TRBD1 (6 bases). This CDR3 has 15 residues. Germline V lookup: CDR1 ENHRY, CDR2 SYGVKD. Trimming pared 6 bases from V and 1 base from J, leaving 15 bases between.

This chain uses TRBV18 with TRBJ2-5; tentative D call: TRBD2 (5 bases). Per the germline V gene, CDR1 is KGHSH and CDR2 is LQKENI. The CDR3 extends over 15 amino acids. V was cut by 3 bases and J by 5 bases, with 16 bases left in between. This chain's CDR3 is CASSPASGAAETQYF. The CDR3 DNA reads TGTGCCAGCTCACCTGCCAGCGGAGCCGCCGAGACCCAGTACTTC.

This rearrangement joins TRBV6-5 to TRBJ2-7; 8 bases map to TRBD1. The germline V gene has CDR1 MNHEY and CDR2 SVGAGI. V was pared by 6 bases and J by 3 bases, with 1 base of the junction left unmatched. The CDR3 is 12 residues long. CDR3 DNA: TGTGCCAGCAGCGGACAGGGCTACGAGCAGTACTTC. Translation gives CASSGQGYEQYF.

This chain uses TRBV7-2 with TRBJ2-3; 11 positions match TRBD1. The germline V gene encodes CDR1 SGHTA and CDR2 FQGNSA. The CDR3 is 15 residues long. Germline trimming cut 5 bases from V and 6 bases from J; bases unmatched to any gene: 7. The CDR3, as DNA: TGTGCCAGCAGCCCCCGGACAGGGGGCGCGGATACGCAGTATTTT. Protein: CASSPRTGGADTQYF.

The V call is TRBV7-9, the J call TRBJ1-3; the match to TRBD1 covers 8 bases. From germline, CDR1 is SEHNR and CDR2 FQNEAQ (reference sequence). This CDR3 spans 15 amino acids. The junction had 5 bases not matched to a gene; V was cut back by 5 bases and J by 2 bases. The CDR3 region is CASSPSDRAGNTIYF. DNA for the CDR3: TGTGCCAGCAGCCCCTCGGACAGGGCTGGAAACACCATATATTTT.

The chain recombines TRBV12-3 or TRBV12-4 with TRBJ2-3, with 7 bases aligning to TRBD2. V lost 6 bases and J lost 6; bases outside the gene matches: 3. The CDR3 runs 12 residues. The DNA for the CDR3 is TGTGCCAGCAGCTCTAGCGGCGATACGCAGTATTTT. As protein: CASSSSGDTQYF.